This TCR beta chain stems from a study of cytomegalovirus exposure and HLA in healthy donors. Germline V gene sequence: CDR1 SGHVS, CDR2 FQNEAQ. The V end lost 1 base, the J end lost 5 bases, and 11 bases lay between the germline ends. This CDR3 is built from 14 residues. PCR amplification relied on 60 Vbeta primers (plus 13 Jbeta primers). TCRdb's table, derived via immunoSEQ multiplex PCR, lists solely in-frame clones and lacks some. The sample has some 200,000 clones, more than 60% seen once. The sequence was collected from a woman aged 55-69 years in good health and CMV-seropositive. The chain joins TRBV7-8 to TRBJ2-5, with D unresolved. The sequenced sample was PBMCs. The CDR3 spells CASSLGRIMETQYF. The CDR3 region has the DNA TGTGCCAGCAGCTTAGGCAGAATTATGGAGACCCAGTACTTC. Together with reference TRBV7-8 and TRBJ2-5, the CDR3 gives the full variable domain: GAGVSQSPRYKVAKRGQDVALRCDPISGHVSLFWYQQALGQGPEFLTYFQNEAQLDKSGLPSDRFFAERPEGSVSTLKIQRTQQEDSAVYLCASSLGRIMETQYFGPGTRLLVL.